These 14 T cell receptor beta chains were sequenced from one sample in a study of human T cells and chemical hapten exposure. TCRdb passed the RACE reads through MiXCR, listing each CDR3 protein once. Of 250,000 to 300,000 distinct CDR3 sequences listed, 7.5% to 8% are singletons. Time point: pre-sensitization, week 0. Treatment defined: therapeutic diphenylcyclopropenone sensitization with weekly scalp DPC. The sequenced sample was whole blood, obtained in connection with sensitization to the hapten diphenylcyclopropenone (DPC). The receptors were sampled from a man aged 18 to 30 with alopecia areata. Some clones in this sample may be carry-over from other donors' samples.

This clonotype was seen ten or more times. The chain combines TRBV28 with TRBJ2-7; 7 positions agree with TRBD1. Germline V gene sequence: CDR1 MDHEN, CDR2 SYDVKM. The CDR3 spans 14 residues. J was trimmed by 6 bases and V by 5 bases; bases with no gene match: 10. CDR3 in DNA: TGTGCCAGCAGTCCTATTAGGGGGCAGGTCGAGCAGTACTTC. Its protein product is CASSPIRGQVEQYF. The variable domain in full, completed from reference TRBV28 and TRBJ2-7, reads DVKVTQSSRYLVKRTGEKVFLECVQDMDHENMFWYRQDPGLGLRLIYFSYDVKMKEKGDIPEGYSVSREKKERFSLILESASTNQTSMYLCASSPIRGQVEQYFGPGTRLTVT.

This clonotype was picked up a small number of times. This rearrangement joins TRBV4-1 to TRBJ2-1; D gene uncertain. Between the trimmed V and J ends, which lost 4 bases and 0 bases, there was a span of 13 bases. The CDR3 extends over 16 amino acids. Germline V CDR1 and CDR2: MGHRA, YSYEKL. CDR3: CASSRIFAVSYNEQFF. CDR3 bases: TGCGCCAGCAGCCGCATTTTTGCGGTCTCCTACAATGAGCAGTTCTTC.

This clonotype has at least ten counts. The chain is built from TRBV7-2 and TRBJ1-1; D may be TRBD1 (6 bases). Per the germline V gene, CDR1 is SGHTA and CDR2 is FQGNSA. The germline V and J ends were trimmed by 10 bases and 6 bases, with 21 bases remaining between them. The length of the CDR3 is 14 residues. The CDR3 region has the DNA TGTGCCACCGGGGAGAACAGGGATTGGCCTGAAGCTTTCTTT. The encoded protein is CATGENRDWPEAFF.

This clonotype was detected only a few times. The CDR3 sequence: CASSIMDVGAEAFF. CDR3 DNA sequence: TGCGCCAGCAGCATTATGGACGTTGGCGCTGAAGCTTTCTTT. V gene TRBV5-1 combines with J gene TRBJ1-1; no reliable D call. Trimming pared 4 bases from V and 6 bases from J, leaving 16 bases between. There are 14 residues in the CDR3. Germline CDR1 is SGHRS and CDR2 is YFSETQ. Full variable domain (remainder filled in from reference TRBV5-1 and TRBJ1-1): KAGVTQTPRYLIKTRGQQVTLSCSPISGHRSVSWYQQTPGQGLQFLFEYFSETQRNKGNFPGRFSGRQFSNSRSEMNVSTLELGDSALYLCASSIMDVGAEAFFGQGTRLTVV.

This clonotype was seen only a few times. This chain connects TRBV6-2 or TRBV6-3 to TRBJ2-4; D not certain. The V and J ends lost 0 bases and 11 bases respectively, with 8 bases between them. Germline CDR1 reads MNHEY; CDR2 reads SVGEGT. There are 12 residues in the CDR3. The CDR3 coding sequence is TGTGCCAGCAGTTACTCTTCGGACCTTCAGTACTTC. It yields the protein CASSYSSDLQYF.

The V gene is TRBV28, the J gene TRBJ2-7; no reliable D call. V lost 5 bases, J lost 3 bases, and 14 bases lay in between. This CDR3 spans 14 amino acids. Germline V lookup: CDR1 MDHEN, CDR2 SYDVKM. CDR3 amino acids: CASSPTLRGYEQYF. The CDR3 nucleotides are TGTGCCAGCAGTCCGACCCTACGCGGCTACGAGCAGTACTTC.

This clonotype was seen a handful of times. V usage is TRBV20-1 and J usage is TRBJ2-7; D may correspond to TRBD1 or TRBD2 (5 bases each). The CDR3 has 13 residues. Trimming left V 0 bases short and J 3 bases short, with 9 bases between. Germline V CDR1 and CDR2: DFQATT, SNEGSKA (reference sequence). The CDR3 sequence is CSAREAGSYEQYV. The CDR3 DNA reads TGCAGTGCTAGAGAGGCAGGGAGCTACGAGCAGTACGTC.

Only a few counts were recorded for this clonotype. J is TRBJ1-2 and V is TRBV24-1, with D perhaps matching TRBD1 (6 bases). The CDR3 has 12 amino acids. V was pared by 7 bases and J by 8 bases, with 13 bases between. CDR1 KGHDR and CDR2 SFDVKD come from the germline V gene. The CDR3 nucleotides read TGTGCCACCAGCCAGGGGCGGGAAGGCTACACCTTC. This sequence encodes CATSQGREGYTF.

This clonotype was found many times. The chain couples TRBV7-8 to TRBJ1-1; D is unresolved. The CDR3 has 13 amino acids. Trimming took 5 bases from V and 7 from J, leaving 14 bases between them. CDR1 and CDR2 (germline): SGHVS, FQNEAQ. CDR3 bases: TGTGCCAGCAGCGGGCGATGGCGAAATGAAGCTTTCTTT. This translates into CASSGRWRNEAFF. The full variable domain, rest sourced from reference TRBV7-8 and TRBJ1-1, is GAGVSQSPRYKVAKRGQDVALRCDPISGHVSLFWYQQALGQGPEFLTYFQNEAQLDKSGLPSDRFFAERPEGSVSTLKIQRTQQEDSAVYLCASSGRWRNEAFFGQGTRLTVV.

The chain employs TRBV28 and TRBJ2-3, with a weak D call TRBD2 (5 bases). The germline V gene has CDR1 MDHEN and CDR2 SYDVKM. V lost 3 bases and J lost 0, with 13 bases in between. The CDR3 runs 16 residues. The CDR3 nucleotides read TGTGCCAGCAGTTTGCCGGACTTATCTAGCACAGATACGCAGTATTTT. Amino acid sequence: CASSLPDLSSTDTQYF.

The chain employs TRBV12-3 or TRBV12-4 and TRBJ1-4; weak D call: TRBD1 (6 bases). V shed 5 bases and J shed 8 bases, with 9 bases lying between them. This CDR3 is built from 12 residues. The CDR3 sequence: CASSPQGEKLFF. For the CDR3, the DNA is TGTGCCAGCAGTCCCCAGGGGGAAAAACTGTTTTTT.

This chain joins TRBV6-6 and TRBJ1-1, with no clear D. CDR3 length equals 10 residues. Germline-derived CDR1 and CDR2 are MNHNY and SVGAGI (reference sequence). Trimming took 5 bases from V and 10 from J, leaving 8 bases between them. The CDR3 DNA reads as TGTGCCAGCAGTGCTGGGCGAGCTTTCTTT. It translates to CASSAGRAFF.

V and J are TRBV3-1 and TRBJ2-3; maybe TRBD1 (5 bases). This CDR3 comprises 16 residues. Germline CDR1 reads LGHDT; CDR2 reads YNNKEL (reference sequence). The germline V and J ends were trimmed by 4 bases and 2 bases, with 16 bases remaining between them. CDR3 DNA: TGTGCCAGCAGCCCACAGGCGGTTCCTGCCACAGATACGCAGTATTTT. Translation: CASSPQAVPATDTQYF.

This clonotype has a handful of counts. The chain couples TRBV6-5 to TRBJ2-1, with TRBD1 identical over 8 bases. The CDR3 spans 18 residues. V shed 6 bases and J 0 bases; nucleotides not matched to a gene: 13. Germline CDR1 MNHEY, CDR2 SVGAGI. CDR3 region: CASRRKPGTGGSYNEQFF. In nucleotides, the CDR3 is TGTGCCAGCAGACGAAAACCGGGAACAGGGGGCTCCTACAATGAGCAGTTCTTC.